One sample yielded the 15 T cell receptor beta chains listed below, sequenced in a study of cytomegalovirus exposure and HLA in healthy donors. Both 60 Vbeta primers and 13 Jbeta primers went into the PCR. The repertoire was sequenced with immunoSEQ multiplex PCR; TCRdb's copy has only in-frame clones and lacks some. The sample contains roughly 120,000 clones, 79% of which appear only once. The sequenced sample consisted of PBMCs. The source is a man between 18 and 29 years old in good health and CMV-seronegative.

J is TRBJ1-2 and V is TRBV5-5; the D gene is possibly TRBD1 (5 bases). With 1 base removed from V and 0 bases from J, the gap between germline ends came to 16 bases. Looked up from germline, CDR1 is SGHKS and CDR2 is YYEKEE (reference sequence). CDR3 length equals 17 residues. CDR3 in amino acids: CASSLLGGRSTNYGYTF. For the CDR3, the DNA is TGTGCCAGCAGCTTGCTGGGGGGTAGGAGTACTAACTATGGCTACACCTTC.

The gene calls are TRBV27 and TRBJ2-1; 9 bases are shared with TRBD2. This CDR3 comprises 15 residues. Germline assignment: CDR1 MNHEY and CDR2 SMNVEV (reference sequence). V gave up 5 bases and J gave up 9 bases; unmatched junction bases: 11. The CDR3 DNA reads as TGTGCCAGCAGTCCACCCCCGGGACTAGCAGTTGAGCAGTTCTTC. Protein sequence: CASSPPPGLAVEQFF.

This sequence joins TRBV29-1 and TRBJ1-4, with a possible D match to TRBD1 (6 bases). Trimming stripped 7 bases from V and 0 bases from J, with 24 bases between. CDR1 and CDR2 from the germline V gene are SQVTM and ANQGSEA. This CDR3 has 18 amino acids. CDR3 coding DNA: TGCAGCGCCTACGCTACAGGGAACCCCTTTGCAACTAATGAAAAACTGTTTTTT. Protein sequence: CSAYATGNPFATNEKLFF.

The rearrangement joins TRBV11-2 to TRBJ1-1; TRBD1 agrees at 10 bases. Germline V gene lookup returns CDR1 SGHAT and CDR2 FQNNGV. The CDR3 covers 13 residues. V was pared by 1 base and J by 9 bases, with 2 bases of the junction left unmatched. CDR3 region: CASSLGDRGKAFF. In nucleotides, the CDR3 is TGTGCCAGCAGCTTAGGGGACAGGGGAAAAGCTTTCTTT.

V and J are TRBV6-5 and TRBJ2-7; D possibly corresponds to TRBD2 (5 bases). CDR1 MNHEY and CDR2 SVGAGI come from the germline V gene. V was pared by 4 bases and J by 5 bases, with 21 bases between. The length of the CDR3 is 16 residues. The DNA of the CDR3 is TGTGCCAGCAGTTCCCTGGAAGGAGCGCCGCGGGACGAGCAGTACTTC. It codes for CASSSLEGAPRDEQYF.

V gene TRBV5-1 combines with J gene TRBJ1-4; 7 nucleotides match TRBD1. The trim removed 3 bases at V and 7 bases at J, leaving 6 bases unmatched. Germline V lookup: CDR1 SGHRS, CDR2 YFSETQ. The CDR3 is 14 residues long. The CDR3 DNA sequence: TGCGCCAGCAGCTCGGAGGACAGGATTGAAAAACTGTTTTTT. Translating gives CASSSEDRIEKLFF.

CDR3 coding DNA: TGTGCCAGCAGCCTAAGTGCCAGGGGACCCTCTGGAAACACCATATATTTT. Its translation: CASSLSARGPSGNTIYF. This sequence joins TRBV11-2 and TRBJ1-3; tentatively, D is TRBD1 (6 bases). Per the germline V gene, CDR1 is SGHAT and CDR2 is FQNNGV. The V gene lost 5 bases and the J gene lost 0 bases, with 17 bases spanning the gap. This CDR3 contains 17 residues.

V usage is TRBV5-1 and J usage is TRBJ2-2; 13 bases are a match to TRBD2. Trimming took 3 bases from V and 4 from J; bases not matched to a gene: 15. This CDR3 has 20 residues. CDR1 SGHRS and CDR2 YFSETQ come from the germline V gene. The CDR3 spells CASSSRLAGGTRGATGELFF. CDR3 in DNA: TGCGCCAGCAGCTCCCGACTAGCGGGAGGTACTCGGGGGGCCACCGGGGAGCTGTTTTTT.

This sequence joins TRBV28 and TRBJ1-2; 12 bases fit TRBD1. Trimming took 4 bases from V and 7 from J; bases not matched to a gene: 4. Germline V CDR1 and CDR2: MDHEN, SYDVKM. CDR3 length: 14 amino acids. As DNA, the CDR3 is TGTGCCAGCAGTTCACAGGGACAGGGGGCTGGCTACACCTTC. This sequence encodes CASSSQGQGAGYTF.

This chain uses TRBV5-8 with TRBJ2-7; tentatively, D is TRBD1 (6 bases). Trimming cost V 6 bases and J 4 bases, with 14 bases left between them. Germline CDR1 and CDR2: SGHTS and YDEGEE. The CDR3 covers 13 residues. For the CDR3, the DNA is TGTGCCAGCACGGGGCCAGGGGTGTACGAGCAGTACTTC. Translating gives CASTGPGVYEQYF.

The CDR3: CASSLWGQGANEQYF. DNA for the CDR3: TGTGCCAGCAGCTTATGGGGACAGGGGGCCAACGAGCAGTACTTC. This rearrangement joins TRBV7-6 to TRBJ2-5; 12 bases fit TRBD1. The better agreement between TRBJ2-7 and the DNA end casts doubt on the J call. The germline CDR1 and CDR2 sequences are SGHVS and FNYEAQ. This CDR3 is 15 amino acids long.

V is TRBV30 and J is TRBJ2-7; 10 bases map to TRBD1. This CDR3 is built from 14 residues. Germline loops: CDR1 GTSNPN, CDR2 SVGIG (reference sequence). Germline trimming cut 3 bases from V and 6 bases from J; bases unmatched to any gene: 8. The DNA for the CDR3 is TGTGCCTGGAGCGGCGGGACAGGGGCCAGCGAGCAGTACTTC. Translated: CAWSGGTGASEQYF.

This clone was seen only a few times. The rearrangement uses TRBV5-1 and TRBJ2-3; tentatively, D is TRBD2 (5 bases). The CDR3 runs to 14 residues. V gave up 2 bases and J gave up 7 bases, with 14 bases separating them. The germline V gene encodes CDR1 SGHRS and CDR2 YFSETQ. The CDR3 region is CASSLPGSSNTQYF. Here the CDR3 DNA reads TGCGCCAGCAGCTTACCGGGGAGTAGCAATACGCAGTATTTT.

This chain joins TRBV6-5 and TRBJ1-4; D is unclear. The CDR3 is made up of 14 amino acids. Trimming cost V 5 bases and J 12 bases, with 19 bases left between them. The germline CDR1 and CDR2 sequences are MNHEY and SVGAGI. CDR3 DNA sequence: TGTGCCAGCAGTGTTGACCCTAGACTAGGAGAACTGTTTTTT. This encodes CASSVDPRLGELFF.

This chain connects TRBV5-1 to TRBJ1-2; D is ambiguous. Germline CDR1 SGHRS, CDR2 YFSETQ. V dropped 4 bases and J dropped 4 bases, with 14 bases sitting between them. CDR3 length: 14 residues. Here the CDR3 DNA reads TGCGCCAGCAGCCTGACGGGGATCCGCTATGGCTACACCTTC. This translates into CASSLTGIRYGYTF.